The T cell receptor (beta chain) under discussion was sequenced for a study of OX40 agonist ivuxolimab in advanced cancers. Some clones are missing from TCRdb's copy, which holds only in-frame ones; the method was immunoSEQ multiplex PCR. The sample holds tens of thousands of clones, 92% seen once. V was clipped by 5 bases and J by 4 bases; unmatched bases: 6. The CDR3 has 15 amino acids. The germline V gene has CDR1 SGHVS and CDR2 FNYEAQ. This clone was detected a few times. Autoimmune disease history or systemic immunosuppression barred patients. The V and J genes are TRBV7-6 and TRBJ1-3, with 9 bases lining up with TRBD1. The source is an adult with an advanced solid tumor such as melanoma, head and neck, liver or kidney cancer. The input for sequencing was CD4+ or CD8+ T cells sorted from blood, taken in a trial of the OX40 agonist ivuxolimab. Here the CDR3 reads CASSTTGGNGNTIYF. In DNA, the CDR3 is TGTGCCAGCAGCACGACAGGGGGTAACGGAAACACCATATATTTT.